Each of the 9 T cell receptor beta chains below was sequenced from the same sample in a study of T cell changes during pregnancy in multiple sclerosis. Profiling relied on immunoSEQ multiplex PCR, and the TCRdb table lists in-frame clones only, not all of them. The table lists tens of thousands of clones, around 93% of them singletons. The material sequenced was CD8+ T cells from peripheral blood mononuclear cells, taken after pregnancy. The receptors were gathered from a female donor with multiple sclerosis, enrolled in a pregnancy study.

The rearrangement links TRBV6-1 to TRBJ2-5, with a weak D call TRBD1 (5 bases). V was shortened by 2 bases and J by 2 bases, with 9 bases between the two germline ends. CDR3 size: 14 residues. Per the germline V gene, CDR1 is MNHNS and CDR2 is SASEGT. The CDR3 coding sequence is TGTGCCAGCAGTGAAACGAGACAGCAAGAGACCCAGTACTTC. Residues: CASSETRQQETQYF.

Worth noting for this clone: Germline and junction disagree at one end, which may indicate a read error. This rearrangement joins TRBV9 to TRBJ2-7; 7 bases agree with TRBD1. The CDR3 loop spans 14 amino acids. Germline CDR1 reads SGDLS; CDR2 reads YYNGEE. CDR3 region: CASSVGTGDYGQYF. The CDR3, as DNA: TGTGCCAGCAGCGTAGGGACAGGCGACTACGGGCAGTACTTC.

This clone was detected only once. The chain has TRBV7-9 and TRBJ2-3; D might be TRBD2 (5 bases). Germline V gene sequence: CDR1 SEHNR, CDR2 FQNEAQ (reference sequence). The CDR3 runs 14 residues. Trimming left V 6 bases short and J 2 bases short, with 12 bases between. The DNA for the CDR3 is TGTGCCAGCAGTCCCACGGGGAACACAGATACGCAGTATTTT. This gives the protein CASSPTGNTDTQYF.

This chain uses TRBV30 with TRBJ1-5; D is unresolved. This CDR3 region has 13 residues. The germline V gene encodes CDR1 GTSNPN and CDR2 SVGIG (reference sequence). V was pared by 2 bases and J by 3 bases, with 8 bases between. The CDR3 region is CAWSQEDNQPQHF. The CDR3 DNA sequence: TGTGCCTGGAGTCAGGAAGACAATCAGCCCCAGCATTTT.

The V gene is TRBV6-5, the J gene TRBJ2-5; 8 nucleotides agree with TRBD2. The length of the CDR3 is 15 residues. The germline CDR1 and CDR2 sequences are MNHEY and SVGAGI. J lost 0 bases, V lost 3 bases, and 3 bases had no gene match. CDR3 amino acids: CASSYTLADQETQYF. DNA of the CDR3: TGTGCCAGCAGTTATACACTAGCGGACCAAGAGACCCAGTACTTC.

CDR3 region: CASSPVTGGLRDTQYF. As DNA, the CDR3 is TGCGCCAGCAGCCCCGTGACAGGGGGCCTTCGGGATACGCAGTATTTT. J is TRBJ2-3 and V is TRBV5-1, with 10 bases lining up with TRBD1. CDR1 SGHRS and CDR2 YFSETQ come from the germline V gene. V lost 4 bases, J lost 6 bases, and 11 bases stayed unmatched. CDR3 length equals 16 residues.

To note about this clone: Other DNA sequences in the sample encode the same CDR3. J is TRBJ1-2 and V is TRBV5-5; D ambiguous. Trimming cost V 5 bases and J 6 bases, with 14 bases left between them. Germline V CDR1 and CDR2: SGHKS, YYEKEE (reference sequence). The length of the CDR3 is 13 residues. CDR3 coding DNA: TGTGCCAGCAGTTTGTGGCAGGCCGATGGCTACACCTTC. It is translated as CASSLWQADGYTF.

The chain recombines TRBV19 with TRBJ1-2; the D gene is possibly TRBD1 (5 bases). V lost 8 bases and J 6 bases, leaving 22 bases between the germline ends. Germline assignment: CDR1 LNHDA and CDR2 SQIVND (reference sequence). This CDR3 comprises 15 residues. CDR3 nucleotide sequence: TGTGCCAGTTGCGACAGTCTGCCGTTGCCGAATGGCTACACCTTC. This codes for CASCDSLPLPNGYTF.

CDR3 sequence reads: CASKDGILGEQFF. The CDR3 DNA reads as TGTGCCAGCAAGGACGGGATTCTTGGTGAGCAGTTCTTC. The chain has TRBV2 and TRBJ2-1; TRBD2 might be the D (5 bases). Germline V CDR1 and CDR2: SNHLY, FYNNEI. Trimming left V 7 bases short and J 9 bases short, with 16 bases between. This CDR3 region has 13 residues.